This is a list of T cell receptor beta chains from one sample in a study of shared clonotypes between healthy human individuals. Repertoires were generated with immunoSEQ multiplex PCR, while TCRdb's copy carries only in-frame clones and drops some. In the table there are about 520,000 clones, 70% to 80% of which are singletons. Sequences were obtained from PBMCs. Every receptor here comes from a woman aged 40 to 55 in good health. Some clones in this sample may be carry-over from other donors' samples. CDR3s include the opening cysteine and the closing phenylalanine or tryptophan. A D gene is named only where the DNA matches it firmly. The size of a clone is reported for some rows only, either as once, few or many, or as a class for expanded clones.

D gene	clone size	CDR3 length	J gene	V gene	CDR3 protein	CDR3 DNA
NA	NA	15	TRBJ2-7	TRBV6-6	CASSYSPQGGYEQYF	TGTGCCAGCAGTTACTCCCCGCAGGGGGGTTACGAGCAGTACTTC
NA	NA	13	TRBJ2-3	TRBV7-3	CASSLATGSEQYF	TGTGCCAGCAGCTTAGCGACAGGATCTGAGCAGTATTTT
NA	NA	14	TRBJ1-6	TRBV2	CATALQVSNSPLHF	TGTGCCACTGCCCTACAGGTTTCTAATTCACCCCTCCACTTT
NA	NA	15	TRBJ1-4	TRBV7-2	CASSWAHSTNEKLFF	TGTGCCAGCAGCTGGGCACACTCAACTAATGAAAAACTGTTTTTT
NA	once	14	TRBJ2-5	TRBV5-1	CASSLVQGGETQYF	TGCGCCAGCAGCTTGGTACAGGGTGGCGAGACCCAGTACTTC
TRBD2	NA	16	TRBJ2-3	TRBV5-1	CASSLEASGRTDTQYF	TGCGCCAGCAGCTTGGAGGCTAGCGGACGCACAGATACGCAGTATTTT
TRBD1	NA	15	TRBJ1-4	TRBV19	CASSPDRASNEKLFF	TGTGCCAGTAGTCCGGACAGGGCCTCAAATGAAAAACTGTTTTTT
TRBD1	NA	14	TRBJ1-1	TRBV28	CASSLWDRDTEAFF	TGTGCCAGCAGTTTATGGGACAGGGACACTGAAGCTTTCTTT
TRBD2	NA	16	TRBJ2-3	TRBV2	CATGVAGGHSTDTQYF	TGTGCCACTGGGGTAGCGGGAGGGCACAGCACAGATACGCAGTATTTT
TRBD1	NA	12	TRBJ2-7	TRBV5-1	CASSTGTVEQYF	TGCGCCAGCAGCACTGGGACAGTTGAGCAGTACTTC
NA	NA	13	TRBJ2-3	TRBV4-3	CASSQDLEDTQYF	TGCGCCAGCAGCCAAGATCTGGAAGATACGCAGTATTTT
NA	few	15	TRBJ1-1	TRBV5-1	CASSLAKDGGTEAFF	TGCGCCAGCAGCTTGGCCAAGGATGGGGGAACTGAAGCTTTCTTT
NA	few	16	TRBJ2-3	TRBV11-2	CASSPLGGGRTDTQYF	TGTGCCAGCAGCCCTCTAGGGGGAGGGCGCACAGATACGCAGTATTTT
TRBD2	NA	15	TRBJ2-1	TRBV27	CASSFAGGTHYEQFF	TGTGCCAGCAGTTTTGCGGGAGGGACACACTATGAGCAGTTCTTC
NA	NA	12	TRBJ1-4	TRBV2	CASRQGGEKLFF	TGTGCCAGCAGGCAGGGCGGTGAAAAACTGTTTTTT
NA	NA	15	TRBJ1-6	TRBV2	CASSGDRSYNSPLHF	TGTGCCAGCAGTGGGGACCGCTCCTATAATTCACCCCTCCACTTT
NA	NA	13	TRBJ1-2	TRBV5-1	CASKRQGIDGYTF	TGCGCCAGCAAGCGGCAGGGGATCGATGGCTACACCTTC
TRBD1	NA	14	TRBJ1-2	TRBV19	CASTTDRERDGYTF	TGTGCCAGTACAACAGACAGGGAGAGGGATGGCTACACCTTC
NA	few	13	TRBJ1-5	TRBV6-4	CASSDFPEQPQHF	TGTGCCAGCAGTGACTTTCCAGAACAGCCCCAGCATTTT
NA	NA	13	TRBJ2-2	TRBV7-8	CASTPGNTGELFF	TGTGCCAGCACCCCGGGAAACACCGGGGAGCTGTTTTTT
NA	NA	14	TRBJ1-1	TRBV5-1	CASSSGGANTEAFF	TGCGCCAGCAGCTCCGGCGGGGCGAACACTGAAGCTTTCTTT
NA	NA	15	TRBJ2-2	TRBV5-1	CASSLGLGDTGELFF	TGCGCCAGCAGCTTGGGGCTAGGGGACACCGGGGAGCTGTTTTTT
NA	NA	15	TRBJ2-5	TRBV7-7	CASSLDRGGQETQYF	TGTGCCAGCAGCTTAGACAGGGGAGGTCAAGAGACCCAGTACTTC
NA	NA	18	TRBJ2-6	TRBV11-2	CASSLYRKQQSRANVLTF	TGTGCCAGCAGCCTTTACCGAAAGCAACAAAGTCGGGCCAACGTCCTGACTTTC
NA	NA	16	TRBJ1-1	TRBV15	CATSRVDLGKNTEAFF	TGTGCCACCAGCAGAGTCGATCTCGGGAAGAACACTGAAGCTTTCTTT
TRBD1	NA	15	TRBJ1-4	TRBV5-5	CASSLGDRGPEKLFF	TGTGCCAGCAGCTTAGGGGACAGGGGGCCCGAAAAACTGTTTTTT
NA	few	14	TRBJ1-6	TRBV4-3	CASSQATEESPLHF	TGCGCCAGCAGCCAAGCTACGGAGGAATCACCCCTCCACTTT
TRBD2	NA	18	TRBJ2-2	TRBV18	CASSPRTSGSSGTGELFF	TGTGCCAGCTCACCAAGGACTAGCGGGAGTTCGGGCACCGGGGAGCTGTTTTTT
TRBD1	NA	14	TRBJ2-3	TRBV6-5	CASSGGQRTDTQYF	TGTGCCAGCAGTGGGGGACAGCGCACAGATACGCAGTATTTT
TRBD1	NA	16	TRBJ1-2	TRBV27	CASSPGQGSPNYGYTF	TGTGCCAGCAGTCCCGGACAGGGGAGTCCTAACTATGGCTACACCTTC
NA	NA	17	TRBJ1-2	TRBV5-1	CASSLTGTAASFDGYTF	TGCGCCAGCAGCCTAACAGGAACCGCAGCCAGTTTTGATGGCTACACCTTC
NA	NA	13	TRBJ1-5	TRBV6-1	CASSTNRAQPQHF	TGTGCCAGCAGTACCAACAGGGCGCAGCCCCAGCATTTT
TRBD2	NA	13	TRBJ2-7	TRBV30	CAWSRGDLYEQYF	TGTGCCTGGAGTCGGGGGGACCTCTACGAGCAGTACTTC
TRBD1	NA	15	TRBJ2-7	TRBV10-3	CAISEGGTGSYEQYF	TGTGCCATCAGTGAGGGGGGGACAGGGTCCTACGAGCAGTACTTC
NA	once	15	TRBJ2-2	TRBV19	CASSILGGRTGELFF	TGTGCCAGTAGTATTCTCGGGGGGCGGACCGGGGAGCTGTTTTTT
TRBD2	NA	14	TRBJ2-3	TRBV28	CASSTSVGTDTQYF	TGTGCCAGCAGTACTAGCGTCGGCACAGATACGCAGTATTTT
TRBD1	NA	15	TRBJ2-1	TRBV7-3	CASSQDPTGVSEQFF	TGTGCCAGCAGCCAAGACCCCACAGGGGTAAGTGAGCAGTTCTTC
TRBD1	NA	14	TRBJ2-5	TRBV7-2	CASSSQGGWETQYF	TGTGCCAGCAGCTCACAGGGGGGTTGGGAGACCCAGTACTTC
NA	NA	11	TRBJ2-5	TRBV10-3	CAIRGQETQYF	TGTGCCATCAGGGGGCAAGAGACCCAGTACTTC
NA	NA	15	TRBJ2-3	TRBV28	CASRVGDSLKDTQYF	TGTGCCAGCAGGGTGGGGGACTCACTAAAAGATACGCAGTATTTT